This T cell receptor beta chain was recorded in a study of blood T cell repertoires in COVID-19. Background on the study: There were acute and convalescent COVID-19 samples, and they came from the United States, Italy and Spain.

Under the authors' procedure: For nucleated cells, counts were estimated from reference gene primer amplification. Libraries were prepared by immunoSEQ multiplex PCR; TCRdb keeps only in-frame clonotypes and omits some of them. V and J calls and clone size are copied from that table; D and trimming were computed from the DNA. The table has some 300,000 clones, about 91% seen once; the top ten hold approximately 7.2%. The CDR3 spans 14 residues. Trimming stripped 4 bases from V and 2 bases from J, with 10 bases between. CDR1 and CDR2 from the germline V gene are KGHDR and SFDVKD. Sequencing was done on a sample of peripheral blood. The rearrangement joins TRBV24-1 to TRBJ1-2; no clear D gene. The sequence was collected from a woman in her 30s who had recovered from COVID-19. The CDR3 DNA reads as TGTGCCACCAGTGAAGGCGGCTGGAACTATGGCTACACCTTC. Amino acids: CATSEGGWNYGYTF.